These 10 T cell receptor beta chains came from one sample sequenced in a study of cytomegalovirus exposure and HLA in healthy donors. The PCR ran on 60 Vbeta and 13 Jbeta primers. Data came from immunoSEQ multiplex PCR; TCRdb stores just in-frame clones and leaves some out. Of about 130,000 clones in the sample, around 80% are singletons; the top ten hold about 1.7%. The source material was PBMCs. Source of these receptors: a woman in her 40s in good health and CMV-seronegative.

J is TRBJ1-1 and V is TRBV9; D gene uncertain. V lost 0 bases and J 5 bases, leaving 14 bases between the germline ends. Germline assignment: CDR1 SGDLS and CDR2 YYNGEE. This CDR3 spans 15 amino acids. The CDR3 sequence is CASSVGHGRWTEAFF. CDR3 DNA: TGTGCCAGCAGCGTAGGACATGGAAGGTGGACTGAAGCTTTCTTT.

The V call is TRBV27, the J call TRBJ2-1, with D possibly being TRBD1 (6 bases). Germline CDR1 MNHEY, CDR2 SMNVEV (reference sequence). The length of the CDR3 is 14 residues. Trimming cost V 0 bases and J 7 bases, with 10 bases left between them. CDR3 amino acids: CASSLSTGNNEQFF. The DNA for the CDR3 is TGTGCCAGCAGTTTATCAACAGGGAATAATGAGCAGTTCTTC.

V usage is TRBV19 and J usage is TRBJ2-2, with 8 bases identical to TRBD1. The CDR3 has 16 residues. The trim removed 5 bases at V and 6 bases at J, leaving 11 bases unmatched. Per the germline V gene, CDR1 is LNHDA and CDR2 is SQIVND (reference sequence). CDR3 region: CASSLGRDRRAGELFF. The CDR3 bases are TGTGCCAGTAGTTTAGGGCGGGACAGGAGGGCCGGGGAGCTGTTTTTT.

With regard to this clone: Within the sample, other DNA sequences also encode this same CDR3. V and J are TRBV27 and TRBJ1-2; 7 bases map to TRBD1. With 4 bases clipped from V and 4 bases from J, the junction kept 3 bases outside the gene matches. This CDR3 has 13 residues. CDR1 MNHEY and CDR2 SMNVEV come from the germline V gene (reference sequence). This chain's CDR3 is CASSSTGSYGYTF. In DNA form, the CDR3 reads TGTGCCAGCAGTTCGACAGGGTCCTATGGCTACACCTTC.

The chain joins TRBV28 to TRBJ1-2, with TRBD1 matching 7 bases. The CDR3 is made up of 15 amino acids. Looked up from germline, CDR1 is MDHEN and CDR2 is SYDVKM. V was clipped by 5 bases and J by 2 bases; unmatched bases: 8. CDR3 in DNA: TGTGCCAGCAGTCCTGGAGACAGGGCCAACTATGGCTACACCTTC. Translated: CASSPGDRANYGYTF.

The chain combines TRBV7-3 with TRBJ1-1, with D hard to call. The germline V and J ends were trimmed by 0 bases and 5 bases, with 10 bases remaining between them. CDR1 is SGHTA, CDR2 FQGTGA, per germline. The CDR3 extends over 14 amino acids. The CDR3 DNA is TGTGCCAGCAGCTTAACCGGGGTTGGAACTGAAGCTTTCTTT. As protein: CASSLTGVGTEAFF. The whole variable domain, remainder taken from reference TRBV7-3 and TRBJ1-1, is GAGVSQTPSNKVTEKGKYVELRCDPISGHTALYWYRQSLGQGPEFLIYFQGTGAADDSGLPNDRFFAVRPEGSVSTLKIQRTERGDSAVYLCASSLTGVGTEAFFGQGTRLTVV.

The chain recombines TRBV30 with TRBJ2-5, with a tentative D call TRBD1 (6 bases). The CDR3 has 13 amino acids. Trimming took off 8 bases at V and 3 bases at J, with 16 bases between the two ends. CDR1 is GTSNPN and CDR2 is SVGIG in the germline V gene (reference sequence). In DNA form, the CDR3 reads TGTGCCGGTGGGGGCGCGCTGAAAGAGACCCAGTACTTC. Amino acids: CAGGGALKETQYF.

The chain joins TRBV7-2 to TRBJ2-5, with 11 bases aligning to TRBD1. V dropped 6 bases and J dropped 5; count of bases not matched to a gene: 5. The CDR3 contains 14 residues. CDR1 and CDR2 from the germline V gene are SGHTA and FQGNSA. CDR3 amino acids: CASSPDRGRETQYF. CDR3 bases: TGTGCCAGCAGTCCGGACAGGGGGCGTGAGACCCAGTACTTC.

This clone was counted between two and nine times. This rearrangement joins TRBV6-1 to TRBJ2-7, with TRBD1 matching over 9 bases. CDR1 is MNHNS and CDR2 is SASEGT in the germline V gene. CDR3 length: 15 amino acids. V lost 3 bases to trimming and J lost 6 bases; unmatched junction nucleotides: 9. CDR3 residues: CASSEYRGPGSEQYF. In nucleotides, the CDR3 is TGTGCCAGCAGTGAGTACAGGGGGCCTGGGAGCGAGCAGTACTTC.

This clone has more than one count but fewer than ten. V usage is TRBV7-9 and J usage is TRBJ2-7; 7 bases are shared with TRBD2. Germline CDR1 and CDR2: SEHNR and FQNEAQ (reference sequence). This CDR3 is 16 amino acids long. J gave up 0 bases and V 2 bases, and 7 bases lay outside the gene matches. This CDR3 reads CASSLSAGVLSYEQYF. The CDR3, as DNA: TGTGCCAGCAGCTTATCCGCGGGGGTCCTCTCCTACGAGCAGTACTTC.